A selection of T cell receptor beta chains follows, all from one sample in a study of CD8 T cells in ankylosing spondylitis. One entry per CDR3 protein results from TCRdb running MiXCR on the 5' RACE reads. The sample holds fewer than 450,000 distinct CDR3 sequences, about 15% seen once. The sample was blood, either unsorted or a sorted T cell fraction (not recorded which). Every receptor here comes from a male donor with ankylosing spondylitis. Both conserved end residues are part of each CDR3. The D gene is left open where the match is weak. A row's size may be missing; if present it is once, few, many or a size class.

size | D | J | V | DNA | CDR3
. | . | TRBJ2-3 | TRBV27 | TGTGCCAGCAGTCGGACGGCTGGGAGTACGCAGTATTTT | CASSRTAGSTQYF
. | TRBD1 | TRBJ2-7 | TRBV3-1 | TGTGCCAGCAGCCAGACAGGGTTCGCCTACGAGCAGTACTTC | CASSQTGFAYEQYF
few | . | TRBJ2-5 | TRBV27 | TGTGCCAGCGGACAGAACCAAGAGACCCAGTACTTC | CASGQNQETQYF
. | TRBD1 | TRBJ1-4 | TRBV12-3/TRBV12-4 | TGTGCCAGCAGCCCGGGACAGGCCGTAAATGAAAAACTGTTTTTT | CASSPGQAVNEKLFF
few | . | TRBJ1-1 | TRBV6-2/TRBV6-3 | TGTGCCAGCTACGGGACGGGGAACACTGAAGCTTTCTTT | CASYGTGNTEAFF
few | TRBD1 | TRBJ1-2 | TRBV27 | TGTGCCAGCAGTTTATCGGGTGGACAGGGACTTAACTATGGCTACACCTTC | CASSLSGGQGLNYGYTF
few | TRBD1 | TRBJ2-1 | TRBV3-1 | TGTGCCAGCAGCCTCCGGGACAGGGGCTACAATGAGCAGTTCTTC | CASSLRDRGYNEQFF
many | . | TRBJ2-7 | TRBV20-1 | TGCAGTGCTAGAGATGGGCAGACCTCCTACGAGCAGTACTTC | CSARDGQTSYEQYF
few | TRBD2 | TRBJ2-5 | TRBV2 | TGTGCCAGCAGTGCCCAGCGGGAAGCCCCAAAGACCCAGTACTTC | CASSAQREAPKTQYF
few | . | TRBJ2-5 | TRBV11-2 | TGTGCCAGCAGCCAACGGAGGACCCAAGAGACCCAGTACTTC | CASSQRRTQETQYF
few | . | TRBJ1-2 | TRBV4-1 | TGCGCCAGCAGCATCAACAGGGAAGCTAACTATGGCTACACCTTC | CASSINREANYGYTF
few | . | TRBJ1-6 | TRBV25-1 | TGTGCCAGCAGTGCAGGGGAATGGAATTCACCCCTCCACTTT | CASSAGEWNSPLHF